These T cell receptor beta chains were read from a single sample in a study of T cells in Graves' hyperthyroidism and ophthalmopathy. TCRdb recomputed calls from the multiplex PCR reads with MiXCR, one row per CDR3 protein. Counted here are 490,000 or so distinct CDR3 sequences, 46% occurring once; the ten biggest clones make up around 44%. The sequencing sample was made of peripheral blood or thyroid tissue (not recorded which). The receptor source for this set is an adult woman with Graves' disease, either hyperthyroidism or ophthalmopathy (not recorded which). CDR3s include the opening cysteine and the closing phenylalanine or tryptophan. The D gene is left open where the match is weak. Size tells how often a clone was seen (once, few, many) or the class of an expanded clone, and some rows leave it out.

J	size	V	D	CDR3	DNA
TRBJ1-1	NA	TRBV7-8	NA	CASSLVPSTEAFF	TGTGCCAGCAGCTTGGTCCCGAGCACTGAAGCTTTCTTT
TRBJ1-3	NA	TRBV28	NA	CASRGQSSGNTIYF	TGTGCCAGCAGAGGACAGAGCTCTGGAAACACCATATATTTT
TRBJ2-7	once	TRBV6-6	NA	CASSYRGETYEQYF	TGTGCCAGCAGTTACAGGGGTGAGACCTACGAGCAGTACTTC
TRBJ2-2	NA	TRBV7-6	NA	CASNMAGELFF	TGTGCCAGCAACATGGCCGGGGAGCTGTTTTTT
TRBJ2-7	many	TRBV7-9	TRBD2	CASSPETSGSAYEQYF	TGTGCCAGCAGCCCCGAGACTAGCGGGAGTGCCTACGAGCAGTACTTC
TRBJ2-2	NA	TRBV7-8	NA	CASREYNTGELFF	TGTGCCAGCAGAGAGTATAACACCGGGGAGCTGTTTTTT
TRBJ2-5	few	TRBV4-2	NA	CASSQEFLGPLTQETQYF	TGTGCCAGCAGCCAAGAATTCCTGGGCCCGTTGACCCAAGAGACCCAGTACTTC
TRBJ1-1	few	TRBV29-1	NA	CSVPTKGNTEAFF	TGCAGCGTTCCCACGAAGGGGAACACTGAAGCTTTCTTT
TRBJ2-2	NA	TRBV7-9	NA	CASSLPGSDTGELFF	TGTGCCAGCAGCTTACCCGGGAGCGACACCGGGGAGCTGTTTTTT
TRBJ2-6	NA	TRBV29-1	NA	CSAYTPRGSGANVLTF	TGCAGCGCCTACACCCCCCGGGGCTCTGGGGCCAACGTCCTGACTTTC
TRBJ2-7	NA	TRBV5-1	TRBD2	CASRVLAGNIHEQYF	TGCGCCAGCAGAGTATTAGCGGGAAACATCCACGAGCAGTACTTC
TRBJ1-5	NA	TRBV2	TRBD1	CASRIGQGHSNQPQHF	TGTGCCAGCAGGATTGGACAGGGGCATAGCAATCAGCCCCAGCATTTT
TRBJ1-1	few	TRBV7-8	TRBD1	CASSQGGRGHTEAFF	TGTGCCAGCAGCCAGGGGGGCAGGGGTCACACTGAAGCTTTCTTT
TRBJ2-5	NA	TRBV10-2	NA	CASSEYFGETQYF	TGCGCCAGCAGTGAGTACTTTGGGGAGACCCAGTACTTC
TRBJ2-2	NA	TRBV24-1	TRBD1	CASSYRTGANTGELFF	TGTGCCAGCAGTTACAGGACAGGGGCAAACACCGGGGAGCTGTTTTTT
TRBJ2-2	many	TRBV10-3	TRBD2	CAIRDSGKYTGELFF	TGTGCCATCAGGGATAGCGGGAAGTACACCGGGGAGCTGTTTTTT
TRBJ1-1	many	TRBV7-9	TRBD1	CASSFNLGQGAQTEAFF	TGTGCCAGCAGCTTCAACCTCGGACAGGGGGCGCAAACTGAAGCTTTCTTT
TRBJ1-2	many	TRBV2	NA	CASSLGPLYGYTF	TGTGCCAGCTCATTGGGGCCGCTCTATGGCTACACCTTC
TRBJ2-7	NA	TRBV7-2	NA	CASSLRPYGAYEQYF	TGTGCCAGCAGCCTCCGGCCCTACGGGGCCTACGAGCAGTACTTC
TRBJ1-2	NA	TRBV28	NA	CASGIPEYGYTF	TGTGCCAGCGGAATTCCGGAGTATGGCTACACCTTC
TRBJ1-2	few	TRBV29-1	TRBD1	CSVPQGIDGYTF	TGCAGCGTTCCACAGGGGATCGATGGCTACACCTTC
TRBJ1-1	NA	TRBV20-1	NA	CSTSTEQEMNTEAFF	TGCAGTACTTCCACAGAGCAGGAGATGAACACTGAAGCTTTCTTT
TRBJ2-5	many	TRBV7-2	NA	CASSPRGDGGSQYF	TGTGCCAGCAGCCCTAGGGGGGATGGGGGGTCCCAGTACTTC
TRBJ2-6	once	TRBV7-9	NA	CASSLFRGSGANVLTF	TGTGCCAGCAGCTTATTCCGAGGGTCCGGGGCCAACGTCCTGACTTTC
TRBJ2-7	many	TRBV5-5	TRBD2	CASSFGGSQIYEQYF	TGTGCCAGCAGCTTTGGCGGGAGCCAAATCTACGAGCAGTACTTC
TRBJ1-2	NA	TRBV10-2	NA	CASSSTGTPSYGYTF	TGCGCCAGCAGTTCCACCGGGACACCGTCCTATGGCTACACCTTC